The clone carrying this T cell receptor beta chain was recorded many times. The target antigen is unknown. The data stem from a study of neurological immune-mediated disorders. CDR1 and CDR2 from the germline V gene are SGHRS and YFSETQ. The V gene lost 5 bases and the J gene lost 0 bases, with 14 bases spanning the gap. The CDR3 loop spans 15 amino acids. The sorted libraries were made from approximately 950,000 CD4+ or CD8+ T cells. Whenever a sequencing run was performed, it yielded over 170 million TCR-beta sequences from 15-18 subjects. One entry per CDR3 protein results from TCRdb running MiXCR on the 5' RACE reads. The sample carries 25,000 to 30,000 distinct CDR3 sequences, under 30% recorded once. Study-wide points: In HTLV-1-associated myelopathy, TCR clonal expansion was greatest, whereas multiple sclerosis had the least, falling below healthy controls. No sharing of CDR3 amino acid sequences was observed among expanded clones across subjects, suggesting private repertoires in all groups.

J is TRBJ1-2 and V is TRBV5-1; D is unclear. The receptor was isolated from a man in his forties or fifties with HTLV-1-associated myelopathy (HAM/TSP). Sample: CD4+ T cells from blood. CDR3 sequence: CASRLSESPNYGYTF. The CDR3 nucleotides are TGCGCCAGCAGGTTGTCGGAGAGTCCTAACTATGGCTACACCTTC.